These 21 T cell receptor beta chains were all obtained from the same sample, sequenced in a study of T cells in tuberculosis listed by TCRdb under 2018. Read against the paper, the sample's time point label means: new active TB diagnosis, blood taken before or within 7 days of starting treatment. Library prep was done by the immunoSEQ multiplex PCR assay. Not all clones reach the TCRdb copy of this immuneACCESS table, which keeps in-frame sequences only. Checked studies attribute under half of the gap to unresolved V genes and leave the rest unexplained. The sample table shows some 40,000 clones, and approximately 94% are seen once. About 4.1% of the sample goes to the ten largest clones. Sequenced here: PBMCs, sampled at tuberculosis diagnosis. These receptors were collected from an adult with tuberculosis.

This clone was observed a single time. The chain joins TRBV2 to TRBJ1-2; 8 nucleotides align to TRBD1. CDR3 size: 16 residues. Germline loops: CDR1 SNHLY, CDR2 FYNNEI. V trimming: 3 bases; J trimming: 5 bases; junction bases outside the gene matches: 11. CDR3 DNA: TGTGCCAGCAGTGATAGGATAGGACAGGGAAATTATGGCTACACCTTC. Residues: CASSDRIGQGNYGYTF.

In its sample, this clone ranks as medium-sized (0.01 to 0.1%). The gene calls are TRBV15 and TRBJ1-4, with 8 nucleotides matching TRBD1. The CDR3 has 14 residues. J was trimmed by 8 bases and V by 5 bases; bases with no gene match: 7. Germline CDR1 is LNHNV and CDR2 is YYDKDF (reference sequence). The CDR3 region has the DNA TGTGCCACCAGCGGCGGACAGGGAGAAGAAAAACTGTTTTTT. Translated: CATSGGQGEEKLFF.

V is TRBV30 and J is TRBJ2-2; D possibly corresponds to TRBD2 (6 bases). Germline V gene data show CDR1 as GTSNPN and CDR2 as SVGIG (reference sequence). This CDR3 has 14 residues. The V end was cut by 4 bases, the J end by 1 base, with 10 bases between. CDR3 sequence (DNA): TGTGCCTGGATAGGGACTGGGAACACCGGGGAGCTGTTTTTT. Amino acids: CAWIGTGNTGELFF.

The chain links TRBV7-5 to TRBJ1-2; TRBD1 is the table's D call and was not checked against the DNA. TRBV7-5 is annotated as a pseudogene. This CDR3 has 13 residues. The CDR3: CVRSGQDNYGYTF. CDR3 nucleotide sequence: TGTGTCAGAAGCGGGCAGGATAACTATGGCTACACCTTC.

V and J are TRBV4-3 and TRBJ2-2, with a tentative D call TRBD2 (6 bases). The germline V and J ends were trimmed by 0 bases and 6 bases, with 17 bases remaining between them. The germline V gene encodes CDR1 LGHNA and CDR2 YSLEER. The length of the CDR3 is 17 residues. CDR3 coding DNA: TGCGCCAGCAGCCAAGAGGGACGTCTAAGGAGGGCCGGGGAGCTGTTTTTT. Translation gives CASSQEGRLRRAGELFF.

The DNA for the CDR3 is TGCAGCGTTGATGAGTACTCTGGGGCCAACGTCCTGACTTTC. This codes for CSVDEYSGANVLTF. The chain has TRBV29-1 and TRBJ2-6; no definite D call. V lost 3 bases and J lost 0, with 6 bases in between. The CDR3 consists of 14 residues. CDR1 and CDR2 (germline): SQVTM, ANQGSEA.

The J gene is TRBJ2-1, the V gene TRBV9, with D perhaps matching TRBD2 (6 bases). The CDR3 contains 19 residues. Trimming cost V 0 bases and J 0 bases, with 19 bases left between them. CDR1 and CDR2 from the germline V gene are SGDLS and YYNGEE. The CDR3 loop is CASSVGRYGRGNSYNEQFF. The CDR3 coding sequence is TGTGCCAGCAGCGTAGGACGATATGGGCGGGGCAACTCCTACAATGAGCAGTTCTTC.

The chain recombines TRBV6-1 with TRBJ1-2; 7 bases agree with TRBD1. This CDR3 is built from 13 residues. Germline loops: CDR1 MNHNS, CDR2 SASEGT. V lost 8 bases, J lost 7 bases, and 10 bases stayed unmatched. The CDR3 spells CASGFKGAGGYTF. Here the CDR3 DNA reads TGTGCCAGCGGATTTAAGGGGGCTGGTGGCTACACCTTC.

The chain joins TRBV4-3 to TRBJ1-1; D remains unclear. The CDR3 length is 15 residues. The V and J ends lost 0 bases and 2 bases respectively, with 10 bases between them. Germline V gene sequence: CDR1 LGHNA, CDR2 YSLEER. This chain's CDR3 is CASSQELTDNTEAFF. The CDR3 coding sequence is TGCGCCAGCAGCCAAGAGCTTACAGATAACACTGAAGCTTTCTTT.

The CDR3 DNA reads as TGCGCCAGCAGCCAAGATCGGACTAGCGGGGGGGCAGATACGCAGTATTTT. This codes for CASSQDRTSGGADTQYF. The V call is TRBV4-3, the J call TRBJ2-3; 15 bases line up with TRBD2. Germline CDR1 and CDR2: LGHNA and YSLEER. CDR3 length equals 17 residues. The trim removed 0 bases at V and 4 bases at J, leaving 2 bases unmatched.

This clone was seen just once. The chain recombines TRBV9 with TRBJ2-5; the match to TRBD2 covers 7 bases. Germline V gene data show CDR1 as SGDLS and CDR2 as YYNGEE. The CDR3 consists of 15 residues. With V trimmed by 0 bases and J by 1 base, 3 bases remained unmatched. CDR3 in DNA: TGTGCCAGCAGCGTAGTGGGACTATCCCAAGAGACCCAGTACTTC. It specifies CASSVVGLSQETQYF.

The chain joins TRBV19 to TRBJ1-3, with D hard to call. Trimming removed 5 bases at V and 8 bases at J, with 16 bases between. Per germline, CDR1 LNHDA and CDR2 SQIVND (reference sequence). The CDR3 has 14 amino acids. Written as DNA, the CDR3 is TGTGCCAGTAGTGCCGGTTCGGCGGTGGACACCATATATTTT. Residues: CASSAGSAVDTIYF.

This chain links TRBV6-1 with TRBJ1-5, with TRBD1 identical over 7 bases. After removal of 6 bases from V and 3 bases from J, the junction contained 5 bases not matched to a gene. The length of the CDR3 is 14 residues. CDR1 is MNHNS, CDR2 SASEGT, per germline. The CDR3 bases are TGTGCCAGCAGGATCGACAGGGACAATCAGCCCCAGCATTTT. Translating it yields CASRIDRDNQPQHF.

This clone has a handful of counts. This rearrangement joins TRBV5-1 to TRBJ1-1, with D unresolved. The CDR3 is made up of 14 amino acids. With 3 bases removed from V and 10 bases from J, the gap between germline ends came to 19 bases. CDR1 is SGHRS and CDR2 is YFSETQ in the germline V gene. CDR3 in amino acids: CASSSALRSGGAFF. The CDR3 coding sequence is TGCGCCAGCAGCTCCGCTCTCCGGTCAGGAGGAGCTTTCTTT.

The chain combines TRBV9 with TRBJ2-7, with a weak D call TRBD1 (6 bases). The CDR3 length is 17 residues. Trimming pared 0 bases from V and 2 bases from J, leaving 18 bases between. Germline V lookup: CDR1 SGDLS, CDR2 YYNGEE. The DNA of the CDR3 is TGTGCCAGCAGCGTAGACTACTCGCAGGGGTCTCCCTACGAGCAGTACTTC. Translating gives CASSVDYSQGSPYEQYF.

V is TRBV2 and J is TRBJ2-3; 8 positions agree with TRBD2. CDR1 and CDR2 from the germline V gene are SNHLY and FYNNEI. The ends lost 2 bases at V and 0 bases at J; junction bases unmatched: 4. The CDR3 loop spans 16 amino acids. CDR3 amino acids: CASSETAGVSTDTQYF. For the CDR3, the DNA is TGTGCCAGCAGTGAAACAGCGGGGGTCAGCACAGATACGCAGTATTTT.

This CDR3 reads CASSQDVGAGGYTF. The DNA for the CDR3 is TGCGCCAGCAGCCAAGATGTGGGCGCCGGCGGCTACACCTTC. The V gene is TRBV4-3, the J gene TRBJ1-2; D gene ambiguous. V lost 0 bases and J 8 bases, leaving 13 bases between the germline ends. The CDR3 contains 14 residues. Germline assignment: CDR1 LGHNA and CDR2 YSLEER.

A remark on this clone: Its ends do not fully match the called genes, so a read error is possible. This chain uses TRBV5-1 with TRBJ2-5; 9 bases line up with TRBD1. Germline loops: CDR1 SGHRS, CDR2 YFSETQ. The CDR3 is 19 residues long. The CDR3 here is CASRLVADRGTLTRETQYF. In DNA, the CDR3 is TGCGCCAGCAGATTGGTCGCAGACAGGGGGACCCTCACAAGGGAGACCCAGTACTTC.

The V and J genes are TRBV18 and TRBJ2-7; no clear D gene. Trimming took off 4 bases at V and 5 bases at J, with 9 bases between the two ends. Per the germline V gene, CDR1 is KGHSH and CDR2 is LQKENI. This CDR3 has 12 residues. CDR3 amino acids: CASSRIVNEQYF. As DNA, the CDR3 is TGTGCCAGCTCACGAATAGTAAACGAGCAGTACTTC.

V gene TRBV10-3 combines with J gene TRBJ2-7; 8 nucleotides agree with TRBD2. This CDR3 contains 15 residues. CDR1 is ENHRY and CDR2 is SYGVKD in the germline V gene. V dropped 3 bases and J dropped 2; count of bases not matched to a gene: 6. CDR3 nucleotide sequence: TGTGCCATCAGTGAACCCGGGACTAGTACCTACGAGCAGTACTTC. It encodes CAISEPGTSTYEQYF.

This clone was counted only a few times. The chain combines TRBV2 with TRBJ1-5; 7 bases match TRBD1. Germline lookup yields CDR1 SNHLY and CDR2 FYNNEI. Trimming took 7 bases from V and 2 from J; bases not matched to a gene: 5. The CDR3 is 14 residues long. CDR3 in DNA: TGTGCCAGCACCTCCGACAGGGGCAATCAGCCCCAGCATTTT. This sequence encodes CASTSDRGNQPQHF.